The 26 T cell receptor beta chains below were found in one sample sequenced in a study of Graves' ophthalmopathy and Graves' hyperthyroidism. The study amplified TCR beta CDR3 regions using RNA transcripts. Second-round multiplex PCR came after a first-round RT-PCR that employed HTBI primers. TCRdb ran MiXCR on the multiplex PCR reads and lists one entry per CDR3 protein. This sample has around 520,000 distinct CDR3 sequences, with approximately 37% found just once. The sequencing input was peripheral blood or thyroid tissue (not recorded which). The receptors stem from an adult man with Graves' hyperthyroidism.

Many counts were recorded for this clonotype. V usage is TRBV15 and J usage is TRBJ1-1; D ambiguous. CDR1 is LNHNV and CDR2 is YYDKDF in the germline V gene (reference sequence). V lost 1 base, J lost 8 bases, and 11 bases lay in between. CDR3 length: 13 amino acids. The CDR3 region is CATSRAEVGEAFF. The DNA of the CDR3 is TGTGCCACCAGCAGAGCGGAGGTTGGGGAAGCTTTCTTT.

The CDR3 here is CASSPTGVDTGELFF. CDR3 in DNA: TGTGCCAGCAGCCCGACAGGGGTCGACACCGGGGAGCTGTTTTTT. V is TRBV7-9 and J is TRBJ2-2; 8 bases align to TRBD1. In germline, CDR1 is SEHNR, CDR2 FQNEAQ (reference sequence). CDR3 length: 15 residues. V lost 5 bases and J lost 3; bases outside the gene matches: 5.

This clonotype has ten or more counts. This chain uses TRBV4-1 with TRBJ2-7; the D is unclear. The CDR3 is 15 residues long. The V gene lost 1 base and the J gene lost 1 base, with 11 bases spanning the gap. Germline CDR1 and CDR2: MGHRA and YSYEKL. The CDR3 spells CASSQGPAFSYEQYF. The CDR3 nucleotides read TGCGCCAGCAGCCAAGGCCCAGCCTTTTCCTACGAGCAGTACTTC.

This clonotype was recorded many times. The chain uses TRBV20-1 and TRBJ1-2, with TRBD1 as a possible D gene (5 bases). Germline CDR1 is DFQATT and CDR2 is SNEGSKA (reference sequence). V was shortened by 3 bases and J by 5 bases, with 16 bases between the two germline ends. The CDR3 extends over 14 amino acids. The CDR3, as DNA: TGCAGTGCTAGGGAAGAGGGGACCCGATATGGCTACACCTTC. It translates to CSAREEGTRYGYTF.

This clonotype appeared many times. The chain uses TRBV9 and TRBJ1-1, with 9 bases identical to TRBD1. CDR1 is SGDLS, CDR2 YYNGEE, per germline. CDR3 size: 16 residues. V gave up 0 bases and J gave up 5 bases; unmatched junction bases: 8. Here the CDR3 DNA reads TGTGCCAGCAGCGTAGGTCCAGGGACAGGGAAGACTGAAGCTTTCTTT. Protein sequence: CASSVGPGTGKTEAFF.

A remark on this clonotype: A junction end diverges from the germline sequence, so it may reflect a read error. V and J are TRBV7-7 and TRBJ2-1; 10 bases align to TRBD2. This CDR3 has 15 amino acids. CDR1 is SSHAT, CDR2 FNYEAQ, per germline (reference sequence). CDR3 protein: CASSQGLASYNEQFF. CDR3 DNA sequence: TGTGCTAGCAGCCAGGGACTAGCGTCCTACAATGAGCAGTTCTTC.

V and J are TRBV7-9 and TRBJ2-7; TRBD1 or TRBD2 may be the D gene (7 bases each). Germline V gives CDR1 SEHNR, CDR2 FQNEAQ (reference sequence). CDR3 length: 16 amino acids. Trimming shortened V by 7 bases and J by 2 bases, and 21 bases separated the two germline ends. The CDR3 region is CASTPGGDWPPYEQYF. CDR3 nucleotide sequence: TGTGCCAGCACCCCAGGGGGGGACTGGCCCCCCTACGAGCAGTACTTC.

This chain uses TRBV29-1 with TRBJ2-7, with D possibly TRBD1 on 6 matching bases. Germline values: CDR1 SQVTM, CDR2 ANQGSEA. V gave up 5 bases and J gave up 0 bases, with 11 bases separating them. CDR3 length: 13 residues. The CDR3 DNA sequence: TGCAGCGTTTACAGGGTTCACTCCTACGAGCAGTACTTC. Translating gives CSVYRVHSYEQYF.

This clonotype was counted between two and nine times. The CDR3 sequence is CAISEWEWETQYF. The DNA of the CDR3 is TGTGCCATCAGTGAGTGGGAATGGGAGACCCAGTACTTC. This chain joins TRBV10-3 and TRBJ2-5, with D hard to call. CDR3 length equals 13 residues. Germline V gene lookup returns CDR1 ENHRY and CDR2 SYGVKD. Trimming took off 1 base at V and 5 bases at J, with 8 bases between the two ends.

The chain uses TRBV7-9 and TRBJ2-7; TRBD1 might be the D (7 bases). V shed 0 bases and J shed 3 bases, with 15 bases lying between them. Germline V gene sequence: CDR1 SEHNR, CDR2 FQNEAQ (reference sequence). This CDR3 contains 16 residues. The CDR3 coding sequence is TGTGCCAGCAGCTTAGCGACTGGCAGGGGGGACTACGAGCAGTACTTC. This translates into CASSLATGRGDYEQYF.

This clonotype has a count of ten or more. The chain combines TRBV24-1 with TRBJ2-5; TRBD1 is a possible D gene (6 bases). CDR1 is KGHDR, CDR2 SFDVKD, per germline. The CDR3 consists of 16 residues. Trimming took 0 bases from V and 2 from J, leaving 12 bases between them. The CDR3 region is CATSDLAAGVQETQYF. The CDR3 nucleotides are TGTGCCACCAGTGATTTGGCGGCAGGGGTTCAAGAGACCCAGTACTTC.

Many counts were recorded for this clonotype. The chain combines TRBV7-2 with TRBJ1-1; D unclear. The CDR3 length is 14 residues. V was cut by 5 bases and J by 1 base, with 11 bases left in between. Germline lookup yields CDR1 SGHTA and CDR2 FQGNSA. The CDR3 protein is CASSPKIPNTEAFF. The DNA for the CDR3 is TGTGCCAGCAGCCCCAAGATACCGAACACTGAAGCTTTCTTT.

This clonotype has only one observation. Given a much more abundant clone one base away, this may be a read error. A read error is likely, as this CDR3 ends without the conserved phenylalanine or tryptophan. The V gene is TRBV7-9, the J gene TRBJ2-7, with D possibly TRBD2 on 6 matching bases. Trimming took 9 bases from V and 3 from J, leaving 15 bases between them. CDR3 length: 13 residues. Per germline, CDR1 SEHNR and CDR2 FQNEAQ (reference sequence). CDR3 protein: CASSPRGIYEQYS. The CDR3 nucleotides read TGTGCCAGTAGCCCCCGCGGGATCTACGAGCAGTACTCC.

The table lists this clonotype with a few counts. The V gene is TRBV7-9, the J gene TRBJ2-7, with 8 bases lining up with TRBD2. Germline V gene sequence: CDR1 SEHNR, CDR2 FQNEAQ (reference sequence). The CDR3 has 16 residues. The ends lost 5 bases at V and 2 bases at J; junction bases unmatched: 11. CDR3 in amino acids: CASSPPVSGSPYEQYF. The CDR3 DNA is TGTGCCAGCAGCCCCCCAGTAAGCGGGAGTCCCTACGAGCAGTACTTC.

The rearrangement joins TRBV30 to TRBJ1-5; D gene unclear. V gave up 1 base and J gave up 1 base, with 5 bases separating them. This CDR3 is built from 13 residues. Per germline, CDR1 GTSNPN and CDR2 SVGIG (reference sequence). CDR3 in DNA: TGTGCCTGGAGTGAGGACAGCAATCAGCCCCAGCATTTT. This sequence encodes CAWSEDSNQPQHF. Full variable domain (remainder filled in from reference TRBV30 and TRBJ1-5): SQTIHQWPATLVQPVGSPLSLECTVEGTSNPNLYWYRQAAGRGLQLLFYSVGIGQISSEVPQNLSASRPQDRQFILSSKKLLLSDSGFYLCAWSEDSNQPQHFGDGTRLSIL.

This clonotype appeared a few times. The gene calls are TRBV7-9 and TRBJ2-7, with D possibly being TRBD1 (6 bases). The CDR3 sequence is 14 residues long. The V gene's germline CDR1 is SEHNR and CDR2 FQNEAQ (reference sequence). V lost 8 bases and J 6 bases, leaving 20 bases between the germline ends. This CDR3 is CASSFEVGAAEQYF. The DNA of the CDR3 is TGTGCCAGCTCATTCGAGGTGGGGGCGGCCGAGCAGTACTTC.

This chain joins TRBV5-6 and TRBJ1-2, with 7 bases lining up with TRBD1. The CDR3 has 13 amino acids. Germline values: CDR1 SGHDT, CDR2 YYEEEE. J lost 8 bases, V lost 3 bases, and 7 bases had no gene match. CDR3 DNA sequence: TGTGCCAGCAGCTACGACAGGGCCGGGGGCTACACCTTC. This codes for CASSYDRAGGYTF. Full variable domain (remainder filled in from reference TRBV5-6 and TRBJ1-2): DAGVTQSPTHLIKTRGQQVTLRCSPKSGHDTVSWYQQALGQGPQFIFQYYEEEERQRGNFPDRFSGHQFPNYSSELNVNALLLGDSALYLCASSYDRAGGYTFGSGTRLTVV.

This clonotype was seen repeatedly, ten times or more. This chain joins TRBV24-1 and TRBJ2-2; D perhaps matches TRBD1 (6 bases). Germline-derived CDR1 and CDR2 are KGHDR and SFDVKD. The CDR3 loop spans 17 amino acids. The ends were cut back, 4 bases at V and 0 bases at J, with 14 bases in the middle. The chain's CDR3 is CATSDAQQGTNTGELFF. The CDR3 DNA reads TGTGCCACCAGTGACGCCCAACAGGGTACGAACACCGGGGAGCTGTTTTTT.

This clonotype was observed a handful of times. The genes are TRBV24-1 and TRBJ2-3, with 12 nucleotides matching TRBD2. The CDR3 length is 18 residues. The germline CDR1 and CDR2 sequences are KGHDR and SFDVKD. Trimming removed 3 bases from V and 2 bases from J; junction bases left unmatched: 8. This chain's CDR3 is CATSDNIGLAGFTDTQYF. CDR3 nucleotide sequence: TGTGCCACCAGTGATAACATCGGACTAGCGGGATTCACAGATACGCAGTATTTT.

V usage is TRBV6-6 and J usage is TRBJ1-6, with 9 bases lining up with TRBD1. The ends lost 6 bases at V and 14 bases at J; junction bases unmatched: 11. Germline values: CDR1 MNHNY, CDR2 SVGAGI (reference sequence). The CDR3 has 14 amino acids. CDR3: CASSLGTGFVTLHF. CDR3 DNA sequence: TGTGCCAGCAGCCTCGGGACAGGGTTCGTAACCCTCCACTTT.

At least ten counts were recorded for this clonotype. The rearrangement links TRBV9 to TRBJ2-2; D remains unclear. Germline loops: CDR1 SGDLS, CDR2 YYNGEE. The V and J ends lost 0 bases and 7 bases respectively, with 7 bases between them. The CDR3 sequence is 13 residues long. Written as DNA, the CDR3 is TGTGCCAGCAGCGTAGGTTCCAGCGGGGAGCTGTTTTTT. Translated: CASSVGSSGELFF.

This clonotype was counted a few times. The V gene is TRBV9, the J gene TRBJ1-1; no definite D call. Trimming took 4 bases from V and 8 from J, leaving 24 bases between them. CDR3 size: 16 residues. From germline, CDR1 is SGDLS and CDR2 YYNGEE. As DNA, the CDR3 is TGTGCCAGCAGCCAAGATCCGGGCGAAAGGGTTGTGGAAGCTTTCTTT. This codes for CASSQDPGERVVEAFF.

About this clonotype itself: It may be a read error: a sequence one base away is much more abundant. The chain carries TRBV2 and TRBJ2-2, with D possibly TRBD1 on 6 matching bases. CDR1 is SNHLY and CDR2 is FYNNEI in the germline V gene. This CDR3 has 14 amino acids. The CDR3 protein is CASIRGLNTGELLF. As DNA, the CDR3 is TGTGCCAGCATAAGGGGGTTGAACACCGGGGAGCTGCTTTTT.

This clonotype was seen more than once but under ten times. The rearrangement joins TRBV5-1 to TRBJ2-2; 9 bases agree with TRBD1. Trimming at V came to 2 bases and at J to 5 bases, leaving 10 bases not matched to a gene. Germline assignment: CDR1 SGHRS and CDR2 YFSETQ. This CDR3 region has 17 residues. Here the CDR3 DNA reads TGCGCCAGCAGCTTCATCCGCGGGACAGGGAGGACCGGGGAGCTGTTTTTT. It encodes CASSFIRGTGRTGELFF.

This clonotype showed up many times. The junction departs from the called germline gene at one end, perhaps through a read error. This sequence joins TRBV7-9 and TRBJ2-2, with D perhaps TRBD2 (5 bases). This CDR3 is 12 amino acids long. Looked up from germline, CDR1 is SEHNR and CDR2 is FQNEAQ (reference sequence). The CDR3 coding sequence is TGCGCCAGCAGCTTGGGAGCCGGGGAGCTGTTTTTT. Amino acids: CASSLGAGELFF. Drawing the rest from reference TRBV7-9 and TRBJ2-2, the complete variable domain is DTGVSQNPRHKITKRGQNVTFRCDPISEHNRLYWYRQTLGQGPEFLTYFQNEAQLEKSRLLSDRFSAERPKGSFSTLEIQRTEQGDSAMYLCASSLGAGELFFGEGSRLTVL.

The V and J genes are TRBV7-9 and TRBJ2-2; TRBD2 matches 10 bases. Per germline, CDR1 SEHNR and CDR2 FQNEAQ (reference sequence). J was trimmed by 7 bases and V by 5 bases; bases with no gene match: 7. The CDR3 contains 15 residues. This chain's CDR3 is CASSVFGTSVGELFF. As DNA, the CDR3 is TGTGCCAGCAGCGTATTCGGGACTAGCGTCGGGGAGCTGTTTTTT.